This is a list of T cell receptor beta chains from one sample in a study of technical replicates of blood from several donors. Sequenced by immunoSEQ multiplex PCR; TCRdb stores in-frame clones only, minus some. The data show approximately 45,000 clones, 96% seen once. The specimen was T cells isolated from PBMCs. Receptors originate from a human donor in good health. Each CDR3 is given with its conserved first and last residue. D genes are given only for firm matches. For some rows the clone size is stated as once, few or many, or as a class when expanded; others skip it.

>TRBV30|-|TRBJ1-2|12|TRBD1
TGTGCCTGGAGTGTACAGGGGTGGGGCTACACCTTC
CAWSVQGWGYTF
>TRBV7-2|once|TRBJ2-7|13|-
TGTGCCAGCAATAAAGGGGGTTCCTACGAGCAGTACTTC
CASNKGGSYEQYF
>TRBV19|-|TRBJ1-2|14|TRBD1
TGTGCCAGTAACCCGGGACAGGGAAGCTATGGCTACACCTTC
CASNPGQGSYGYTF
>TRBV10-2|few|TRBJ1-2|15|-
TGCGCCAGCAGCCTCAGGGGTTTTGGGTCCTATGGCTACACCTTC
CASSLRGFGSYGYTF
>TRBV4-3|-|TRBJ2-7|14|TRBD1
TGCGCCAGCAGCCAAGTTAGGGCAGGGGGCGAGCAGTACTTC
CASSQVRAGGEQYF
>TRBV7-6|-|TRBJ2-3|14|-
TGTGCCAGCAGCCTCCTGGGGGGTACAGATACGCAGTATTTT
CASSLLGGTDTQYF
>TRBV29-1|-|TRBJ2-1|14|-
TGCAGCGTTGAAGTGGCTAGCTCCTACAATGAGCAGTTCTTC
CSVEVASSYNEQFF
>TRBV28|once|TRBJ1-4|16|-
TGTGCCAGCAGAGCCCACGGCGGGCCTTCTAATGAAAAACTGTTTTTT
CASRAHGGPSNEKLFF
>TRBV6-5|-|TRBJ2-3|14|TRBD1
TGTGCCAGCAGTTACTCAGGGGGCAAAGATACGCAGTATTTT
CASSYSGGKDTQYF
>TRBV29-1|few|TRBJ2-7|13|-
TGCAGCGTTGTTATAGGGGTGCGGTACGAGCAGTACTTC
CSVVIGVRYEQYF
>TRBV29-1|-|TRBJ1-2|14|-
TGCAGCGTTGCTAAAGACGGGACCCAGGGGGGCTACACCTTC
CSVAKDGTQGGYTF
>TRBV27|-|TRBJ1-5|14|-
TGTGCCAGCAGTTTAAGGTCAGGGAATCAGCCCCAGCATTTT
CASSLRSGNQPQHF
>TRBV9|-|TRBJ2-5|14|-
TGTGCCAGCAGTGGCCGGGACTTCCAAGAGACCCAGTACTTC
CASSGRDFQETQYF
>TRBV20-1|-|TRBJ1-2|11|-
TGCAGTGCTAAGACCAGGGAAAGCTACACCTTC
CSAKTRESYTF
>TRBV27|-|TRBJ1-1|9|-
TGTGCCACCCAGACTGAAGCTTTCTTT
CATQTEAFF
>TRBV9|-|TRBJ2-7|14|-
TGTGCCAGCAGCCCCAGCGGACCAAGCTACGAGCAGTACTTC
CASSPSGPSYEQYF
>TRBV7-9|-|TRBJ2-7|14|TRBD1
TGTGCCAGCAGCTTAGATACAGGGGCCAGCGAGCAGTACTTC
CASSLDTGASEQYF
>TRBV25-1|once|TRBJ2-5|16|TRBD1
TGTGCCAGCAGTGACTACCCTAGGGGGCGCGGGGAGACCCAGTACTTC
CASSDYPRGRGETQYF
>TRBV7-2|-|TRBJ2-3|14|TRBD2
TGTGCCAGCAGCCCATTGCGGGAGCTAGATACGCAGTATTTT
CASSPLRELDTQYF
>TRBV7-2|-|TRBJ2-1|16|TRBD2
TGTGCCAGCAGCTTAGCGCCGACTAGCGGGGGCAATGAGCAGTTCTTC
CASSLAPTSGGNEQFF
>TRBV5-1|-|TRBJ2-2|15|-
TGCGCCAGCAGCCCCCGGTCCGCGGGCACCGGGGAGCTGTTTTTT
CASSPRSAGTGELFF
>TRBV4-3|-|TRBJ1-1|13|-
TGCGCCAGCAGCCAAGATCTCGAACAATGGGCTTTCTTT
CASSQDLEQWAFF
>TRBV7-3|-|TRBJ1-5|13|-
TGTGCCAGCAGCTCCCATAGCAATCAGCCCCAGCATTTT
CASSSHSNQPQHF
>TRBV29-1|-|TRBJ2-2|11|-
TGCAGCGTTTCGTCCGCCGGGGAGCTGTTTTTT
CSVSSAGELFF
>TRBV23-1|-|TRBJ1-2|16|-
TGCGCCAGCAGTCACCCTACAGGCAAGAGGAACTATGGCTACACCTTC
CASSHPTGKRNYGYTF
>TRBV6-4|once|TRBJ1-2|15|-
TGTGCCAGCAGTGACTCAAGGACAGCGACTAATGGCTACACCTTC
CASSDSRTATNGYTF
>TRBV9|-|TRBJ1-4|13|-
TGTGCCAGCAGCGTAGGAGGGACTGGAAAACTGTTTTTT
CASSVGGTGKLFF
>TRBV5-1|-|TRBJ1-1|14|-
TGCGCCAGTGAACTAACAGGACGGGACACTGAAGCTTTCTTT
CASELTGRDTEAFF
>TRBV19|once|TRBJ1-1|13|-
TGTGCCAGTATCCTGGAAGGGAGGACTGAAGCTTTCTTT
CASILEGRTEAFF
>TRBV11-3|-|TRBJ1-1|17|TRBD1
TGTGCCAGCAGCTTGCCGGGACAGATAAGAGCGAACACTGAAGCTTTCTTT
CASSLPGQIRANTEAFF
>TRBV6-5|-|TRBJ1-2|12|-
TGTGCCAGCGGAGGTGCTAACTATGGCTACACCTTC
CASGGANYGYTF
>TRBV5-6|-|TRBJ1-5|14|-
TGTGCCAGCAGCCCAATGACGGGGAATCAGCCCCAGCATTTT
CASSPMTGNQPQHF
>TRBV2|-|TRBJ2-1|12|TRBD2
TGTGCCAGTAGCGGGAGGCTAAATGAGCAGTTCTTC
CASSGRLNEQFF
>TRBV9|-|TRBJ1-1|17|TRBD1
TGTGCCAGCAGCCTCAACCGGGACAGGCCCCTTAAGACTGAAGCTTTCTTT
CASSLNRDRPLKTEAFF
>TRBV27|once|TRBJ2-7|15|TRBD1
TGTGCCAGCAGACATATCGGGACAGGGGGCGACGAGCAGTACTTC
CASRHIGTGGDEQYF
>TRBV5-1|-|TRBJ2-7|16|TRBD2
TGCGCCAGCAGCTTGGCTCGCTCTAGCGGTCTATACGAGCAGTACTTC
CASSLARSSGLYEQYF
>TRBV29-1|-|TRBJ2-1|14|TRBD2
TGCAGCGTAGAGGGGACTAGGGTTAGCAATGAGCAGTTCTTC
CSVEGTRVSNEQFF
>TRBV5-6|once|TRBJ2-7|15|-
TGTGCCAGCAGCTCATCCGGGACTGGAAGGGAGGAGCAGTACTTC
CASSSSGTGREEQYF
>TRBV5-1|-|TRBJ2-7|13|-
TGCGCCAGCAGCTTCATAGGGGACTACGAGCAGTACTTC
CASSFIGDYEQYF
>TRBV28|once|TRBJ2-7|14|-
TGTGCCAGCAGTTTGGAGGGCTTTTCCTACGAGCAGTACTTC
CASSLEGFSYEQYF
>TRBV20-1|-|TRBJ2-5|11|-
TGCAGTTCGGAGCAACAAGAGACCCAGTACTTC
CSSEQQETQYF
>TRBV19|-|TRBJ1-1|15|TRBD1
TGTGCCAGTAGTATAACCCGACAGGGGCGAACTGAAGCTTTCTTT
CASSITRQGRTEAFF
>TRBV30|-|TRBJ2-5|12|TRBD2
TGTGCCTGGACTAGCGGACAAGAGACCCAGTACTTC
CAWTSGQETQYF
>TRBV25-1|-|TRBJ2-7|14|TRBD1
TGTGCCAGCAGTGTAGGACAGGCCAGCTACGAGCAGTACTTC
CASSVGQASYEQYF
>TRBV27|-|TRBJ2-7|14|-
TGTGCCAGCAGTTTATGGTCAGATTCCTACGAGCAGTACTTC
CASSLWSDSYEQYF
>TRBV29-1|-|TRBJ2-2|14|-
TGCAGCGTTGAGGGGGCAGTCGACACCGGGGAGCTGTTTTTT
CSVEGAVDTGELFF
>TRBV30|-|TRBJ2-7|14|-
TGTGCCTGGATGGAGCTAGCGCTGAACTACGAGCAGTACTTC
CAWMELALNYEQYF
>TRBV4-1|-|TRBJ2-5|17|TRBD2
TGCGCCAGCAGCCGCTCCCATCTAGCGGGAGAGGGGGAGACCCAGTACTTC
CASSRSHLAGEGETQYF